This T cell receptor beta chain was captured in a study of cytomegalovirus exposure and HLA in healthy donors. Study outcomes and limitations: CMV serostatus was the sole immune exposure data available. Presence/absence analyses assumed roughly uniform sequencing depth across donors.

Worth noting for this clone: Antigen unknown.

The CDR3 consists of 15 residues. With 60 Vbeta and 13 Jbeta primers, the PCR was carried out. Measured with immunoSEQ multiplex PCR; TCRdb has only the in-frame clones, and not every one. The table records 50,000 to 65,000 clones, over 70% of them present only once. The V call is TRBV12-2, the J call TRBJ1-2; the table assigns TRBD1, which was not confirmed against the DNA. TRBV12-2 is a documented pseudogene. The receptor's source is a man aged 45 to 65 in good health and CMV-seropositive. Sequences were obtained from PBMCs. The DNA of the CDR3 is TGTGCAAGTCGCTTTAGGACAGGGGGCGACTATGGCTACACCTTC. This encodes CASRFRTGGDYGYTF.